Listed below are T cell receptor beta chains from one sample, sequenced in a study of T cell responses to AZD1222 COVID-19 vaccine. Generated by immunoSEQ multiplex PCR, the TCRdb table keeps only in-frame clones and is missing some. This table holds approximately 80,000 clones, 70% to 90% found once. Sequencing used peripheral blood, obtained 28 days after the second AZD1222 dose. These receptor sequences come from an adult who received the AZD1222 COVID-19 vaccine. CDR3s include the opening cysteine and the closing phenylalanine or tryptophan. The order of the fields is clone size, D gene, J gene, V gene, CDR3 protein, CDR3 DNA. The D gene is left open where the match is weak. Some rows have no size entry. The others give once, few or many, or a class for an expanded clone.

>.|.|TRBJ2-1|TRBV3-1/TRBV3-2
CASSQDGWPYNEQFF
TGTGCCAGCAGCCAAGATGGCTGGCCCTACAATGAGCAGTTCTTC
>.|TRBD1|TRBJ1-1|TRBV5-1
CASSLDGTGHNTEAFF
TGCGCCAGCAGCTTGGATGGGACAGGCCATAACACTGAAGCTTTCTTT
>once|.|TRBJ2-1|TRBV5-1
CASSSGQAGHNEQFF
TGCGCCAGCAGCTCGGGGCAGGCAGGACACAATGAGCAGTTCTTC
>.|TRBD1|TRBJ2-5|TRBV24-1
CATSDRGQETQYF
TGTGCCACCAGTGACAGGGGGCAAGAGACCCAGTACTTC
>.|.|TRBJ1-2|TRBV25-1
CASSESGLDGYTF
TGTGCCAGCAGTGAATCTGGGCTAGATGGCTACACCTTC
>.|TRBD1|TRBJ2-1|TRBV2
CASSGMGQGIGEQFF
TGTGCCAGCAGTGGAATGGGACAGGGTATAGGTGAGCAGTTCTTC
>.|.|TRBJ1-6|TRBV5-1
CASSLHPTGDNSPLHF
TGCGCCAGCAGCTTACATCCGACAGGAGATAATTCACCCCTCCACTTT
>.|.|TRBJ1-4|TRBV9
CASSVATTNEKLFF
TGTGCCAGCAGCGTAGCAACAACTAATGAAAAACTGTTTTTT
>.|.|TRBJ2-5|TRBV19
CASRASQEHETQYF
TGTGCCAGTAGGGCTAGCCAGGAACATGAGACCCAGTACTTC
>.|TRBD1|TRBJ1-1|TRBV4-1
CASSRQTGGRTEAFF
TGCGCCAGCAGCCGCCAAACAGGGGGCCGGACTGAAGCTTTCTTT
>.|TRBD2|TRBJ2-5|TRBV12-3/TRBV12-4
CASSQRGQETQYF
TGTGCCAGCAGCCAGCGGGGACAAGAGACCCAGTACTTC
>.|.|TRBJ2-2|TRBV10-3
CAITKDYNTGELFF
TGTGCCATCACTAAGGACTACAACACCGGGGAGCTGTTTTTT
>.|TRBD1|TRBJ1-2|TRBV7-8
CASSAGTGVFGGYTF
TGTGCCAGCAGCGCCGGGACAGGGGTATTCGGTGGCTACACCTTC
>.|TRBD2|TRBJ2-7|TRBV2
CASSASGRSSYEQYF
TGTGCCAGCAGTGCTAGCGGGAGGAGCTCCTACGAGCAGTACTTC
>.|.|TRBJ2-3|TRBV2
CASSVQSPGTDTQYF
TGTGCCAGCAGTGTCCAGTCTCCCGGCACAGATACGCAGTATTTT
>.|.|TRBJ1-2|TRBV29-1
CSVENTESGYTF
TGCAGCGTTGAAAACACAGAGTCTGGCTACACCTTC
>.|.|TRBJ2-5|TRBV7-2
CASSPRRGGSGETQYF
TGTGCCAGCAGCCCCCGGAGGGGTGGGAGTGGGGAGACCCAGTACTTC
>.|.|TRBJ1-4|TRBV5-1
CASGTGVDEKLFF
TGCGCCAGCGGGACGGGCGTTGACGAAAAACTGTTTTTT
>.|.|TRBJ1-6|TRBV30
CAWSPGGGGALHF
TGTGCCTGGAGTCCCGGGGGTGGGGGAGCCCTCCACTTT
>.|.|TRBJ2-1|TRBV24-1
CATGHAGTFEQFF
TGTGCCACCGGGCACGCGGGTACCTTTGAGCAGTTCTTC
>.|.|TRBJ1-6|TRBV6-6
CASSPSVSSYNSPLHF
TGTGCCAGCAGTCCCTCGGTTAGCTCCTATAATTCACCCCTCCACTTT
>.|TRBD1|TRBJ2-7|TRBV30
CAWEGQGLGEQYF
TGTGCCTGGGAGGGACAGGGGTTAGGCGAGCAGTACTTC
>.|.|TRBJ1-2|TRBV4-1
CASSQRINYGYTF
TGCGCCAGCAGCCAACGGATTAACTATGGCTACACCTTC
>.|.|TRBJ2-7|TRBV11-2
CASSPSMGSYEQYF
TGTGCCAGCAGCCCCTCTATGGGCAGTTACGAGCAGTACTTC
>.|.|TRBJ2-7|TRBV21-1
CASSQRSSGRPTYEQYF
TGTGCCAGCAGTCAAAGGAGTAGCGGGAGGCCCACCTACGAGCAGTACTTC
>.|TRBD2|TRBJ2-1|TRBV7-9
CASSKLAVEQFF
TGTGCCAGCAGCAAACTAGCGGTTGAGCAGTTCTTC
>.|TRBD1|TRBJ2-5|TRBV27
CASSPTPYEGAKTQYF
TGTGCCAGCAGTCCAACCCCCTATGAGGGGGCGAAGACCCAGTACTTC
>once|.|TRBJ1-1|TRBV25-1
CASGAGVEAFF
TGTGCCAGCGGAGCTGGAGTAGAAGCTTTCTTT
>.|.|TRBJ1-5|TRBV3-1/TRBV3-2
CASSQDTGPSNQPQHF
TGTGCCAGCAGCCAAGATACTGGGCCCAGCAATCAGCCCCAGCATTTT
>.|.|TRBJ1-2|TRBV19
CASSISGSYGYTF
TGTGCCAGTAGTATTTCAGGCAGTTATGGCTACACCTTC
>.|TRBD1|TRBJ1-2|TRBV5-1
CASSLQTGGESGYTF
TGCGCCAGCAGCTTACAAACAGGGGGCGAGAGTGGCTACACCTTC
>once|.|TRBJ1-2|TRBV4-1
CASSQESGYTF
TGCGCCAGCAGCCAAGAATCCGGCTACACCTTC
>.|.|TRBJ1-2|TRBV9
CASSPTLGGRGYGYTF
TGTGCCAGCAGCCCTACCCTGGGAGGCCGGGGCTATGGCTACACCTTC
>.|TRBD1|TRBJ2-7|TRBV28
CASSLQTGSKNF
TGTGCCAGCAGTTTACAGACAGGGAGTAAGAACTTC
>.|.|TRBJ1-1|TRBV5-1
CASSLGQDTEAFF
TGCGCCAGCAGCTTGGGACAGGACACTGAAGCTTTCTTT
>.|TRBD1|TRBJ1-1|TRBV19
CASSNQGVRTEAFF
TGTGCCAGTAGTAATCAGGGGGTTCGCACTGAAGCTTTCTTT
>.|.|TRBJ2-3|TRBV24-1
CATSDPDSQGFTDTQYF
TGTGCCACCAGTGACCCGGACTCCCAGGGATTCACAGATACGCAGTATTTT
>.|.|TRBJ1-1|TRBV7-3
CASSLLVSTEAFF
TGTGCCAGCAGCTTACTCGTGAGCACTGAAGCTTTCTTT
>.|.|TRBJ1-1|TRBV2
CASSEETNTEAFF
TGTGCCAGCAGTGAGGAAACGAACACTGAAGCTTTCTTT
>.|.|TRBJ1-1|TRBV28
CASIPSRYLLSNTEAFF
TGTGCCAGCATCCCGTCCCGCTACCTTCTATCGAACACTGAAGCTTTCTTT
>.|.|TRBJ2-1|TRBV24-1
CATSDLSGDRSYNEQFF
TGTGCCACCAGTGATTTGTCCGGGGACCGCTCCTACAATGAGCAGTTCTTC
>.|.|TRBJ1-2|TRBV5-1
CASSRSGESVYGYTF
TGCGCCAGCAGCCGCTCAGGGGAATCGGTCTATGGCTACACCTTC
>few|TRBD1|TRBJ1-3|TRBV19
CASSRGQGGNTIYF
TGTGCCAGTAGCCGGGGACAGGGCGGAAACACCATATATTTT
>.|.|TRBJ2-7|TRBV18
CASSPTDDYEQYF
TGTGCCAGCTCACCTACGGACGACTACGAGCAGTACTTC
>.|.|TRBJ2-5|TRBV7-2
CASSGAKRETQYF
TGTGCCAGCAGCGGGGCAAAAAGGGAGACCCAGTACTTC